These 22 T cell receptor beta chains came from one sample sequenced in a study of regulatory T cells in long-lasting Graves disease. Time point: newly diagnosed GD, antithyroid drugs for less than 3 months. From PBMCs, RNA was extracted and then used to make the TCR library. To make TCR beta libraries, researchers used iRepertoire HTBI primers and Arm-PCR of CDR3 regions. A single record per CDR3 protein comes from TCRdb applying MiXCR to the multiplex PCR reads. The sample has over 350,000 distinct CDR3 sequences, less than 15% seen once. This same sample was also taken into another study, of T cells in Graves' hyperthyroidism and ophthalmopathy.

The source was peripheral blood mononuclear cells (PBMCs), collected at new diagnosis, from a patient treated with antithyroid drugs. The receptors stem from a woman in her fifties or sixties with Graves disease.

Many counts were recorded for this clonotype. The chain employs TRBV28 and TRBJ1-5; D perhaps matches TRBD1 (5 bases). The length of the CDR3 is 14 residues. Per the germline V gene, CDR1 is MDHEN and CDR2 is SYDVKM. The V gene lost 5 bases and the J gene lost 3 bases, with 11 bases spanning the gap. The CDR3 region has the DNA TGTGCCAGCAGTCTAGACAGATACAATCAGCCCCAGCATTTT. Protein: CASSLDRYNQPQHF.

This clonotype has a count of ten or more. CDR3 loop: CASSPGQFLGSGRHEKLFF. In nucleotides, the CDR3 is TGTGCCAGCAGCCCTGGACAGTTTCTAGGCTCAGGAAGGCACGAAAAACTGTTTTTT. The V call is TRBV5-5, the J call TRBJ1-4; a weak D match, TRBD1 (6 bases). CDR3 length: 19 amino acids. Per germline, CDR1 SGHKS and CDR2 YYEKEE (reference sequence). Trimming stripped 4 bases from V and 8 bases from J, with 30 bases between.

In this sample, this clonotype turned up many times. The chain employs TRBV2 and TRBJ2-1, with D unresolved. This CDR3 contains 14 residues. Between the trimmed V and J ends, which lost 6 bases and 3 bases, there was a span of 12 bases. The germline V gene encodes CDR1 SNHLY and CDR2 FYNNEI. The CDR3 sequence is CASSDLRNYNEQFF. CDR3 sequence (DNA): TGTGCCAGCAGCGACCTGCGAAACTACAATGAGCAGTTCTTC. The whole variable domain, filled in from reference TRBV2 and TRBJ2-1, reads EPEVTQTPSHQVTQMGQEVILRCVPISNHLYFYWYRQILGQKVEFLVSFYNNEISEKSEIFDDQFSVERPDGSNFTLKIRSTKLEDSAMYFCASSDLRNYNEQFFGPGTRLTVL.

This clonotype was seen repeatedly, ten times or more. This sequence joins TRBV2 and TRBJ1-2; D uncertain. Germline CDR1 reads SNHLY; CDR2 reads FYNNEI. V gave up 9 bases and J gave up 4 bases, with 15 bases separating them. This CDR3 comprises 13 residues. The CDR3: CASSPQTRYGYTF. Here the CDR3 DNA reads TGTGCCAGTTCGCCTCAGACCCGCTATGGCTACACCTTC.

This clonotype was seen ten or more times. CDR3 in DNA: TGTGCCAGCAGCGCATCTCTAGCGGCCCGTGAGACAGATACGCAGTATTTT. This encodes CASSASLAARETDTQYF. The chain links TRBV2 to TRBJ2-3; 7 bases agree with TRBD2. The germline CDR1 and CDR2 sequences are SNHLY and FYNNEI. The CDR3 has 17 residues. V lost 6 bases, J lost 3 bases, and 15 bases stayed unmatched.

A few counts support this clonotype. This chain joins TRBV12-3 or TRBV12-4 and TRBJ2-5, with D unresolved. The CDR3 runs 14 residues. Trimming shortened V by 3 bases and J by 4 bases, and 12 bases separated the two germline ends. The CDR3 region has the DNA TGTGCCAGCAGTTTTAAGACTTCTCCAGAGACCCAGTACTTC. It encodes CASSFKTSPETQYF.

This clonotype was observed at least ten times. The chain joins TRBV5-1 to TRBJ1-2; a possible D gene is TRBD1 (5 bases). Germline CDR1 SGHRS, CDR2 YFSETQ. The V and J ends lost 2 bases and 8 bases respectively, with 10 bases between them. The CDR3 is 12 amino acids. In DNA, the CDR3 is TGCGCCAGCAGCTTAAATGGGGGAGGCTACACCTTC. Amino acids: CASSLNGGGYTF.

The chain has TRBV27 and TRBJ1-5; 12 nucleotides align to TRBD1. Germline trimming cut 1 base from V and 5 bases from J; bases unmatched to any gene: 12. This CDR3 spans 19 amino acids. The germline V gene encodes CDR1 MNHEY and CDR2 SMNVEV (reference sequence). The CDR3 reads CASSLYALTGTGGDQPQHF. The CDR3 DNA reads as TGTGCCAGCAGTTTATACGCGTTAACCGGGACAGGGGGCGATCAGCCCCAGCATTTT.

This clonotype has at least ten counts. The CDR3 sequence is CASSLTSGRGEQYF. The CDR3 DNA reads as TGTGCCAGCAGTTTGACTAGCGGGAGAGGCGAGCAGTACTTC. The chain has TRBV28 and TRBJ2-7; 12 bases match TRBD2. The V segment lost 3 bases and the J segment 6 bases; nucleotides outside the gene matches: 3. This CDR3 has 14 residues. Germline CDR1 MDHEN, CDR2 SYDVKM.

This clonotype has a handful of counts. The junction shows a germline mismatch at one end, possibly a read error. V and J are TRBV28 and TRBJ2-4, with D perhaps matching TRBD1 (6 bases). The V gene's germline CDR1 is MDHEN and CDR2 SYDVKM. The length of the CDR3 is 12 residues. The CDR3 loop reads CTSNLGRQVQYF. The CDR3 nucleotides are TGTACCAGCAACTTAGGGCGACAGGTTCAGTACTTC.

This clonotype was counted ten times or more. The chain links TRBV3-1 to TRBJ2-1; 8 bases match TRBD1. Germline CDR1 and CDR2: LGHDT and YNNKEL (reference sequence). V was clipped by 3 bases and J by 4 bases; unmatched bases: 5. The CDR3 contains 15 residues. The chain's CDR3 is CASSHTGGGYNEQFF. The CDR3 nucleotides are TGTGCCAGCAGCCATACAGGGGGTGGTTACAATGAGCAGTTCTTC.

The rearrangement joins TRBV9 to TRBJ2-3, with D possibly TRBD2 on 5 matching bases. The V gene's germline CDR1 is SGDLS and CDR2 YYNGEE. Trimming took off 0 bases at V and 0 bases at J, with 20 bases between the two ends. The CDR3 covers 19 residues. The CDR3 nucleotides are TGTGCCAGCAGCGTAGGAATCCCGTCTGGAGGCTCTAGCACAGATACGCAGTATTTT. Translating gives CASSVGIPSGGSSTDTQYF.

This clonotype came up many times. The rearrangement links TRBV28 to TRBJ2-5; a possible D gene is TRBD2 (7 bases). The germline CDR1 and CDR2 sequences are MDHEN and SYDVKM. Trimming shortened V by 3 bases and J by 5 bases, and 22 bases separated the two germline ends. This CDR3 contains 17 residues. CDR3 amino acids: CASSLPHRSGGGETQYF. In DNA, the CDR3 is TGTGCCAGCAGTTTGCCCCACAGGTCGGGGGGCGGGGAGACCCAGTACTTC.

This clonotype was seen many times. The chain employs TRBV2 and TRBJ2-2; D perhaps matches TRBD1 (5 bases). The CDR3 has 14 residues. V lost 7 bases to trimming and J lost 4 bases, with 13 bases between them. The germline V gene encodes CDR1 SNHLY and CDR2 FYNNEI. The CDR3 DNA sequence: TGTGCCAGCACTCATCAGCAGGGCACCGGGGAGCTGTTTTTT. This codes for CASTHQQGTGELFF. Filled out from reference TRBV2 and TRBJ2-2, the complete variable domain reads EPEVTQTPSHQVTQMGQEVILRCVPISNHLYFYWYRQILGQKVEFLVSFYNNEISEKSEIFDDQFSVERPDGSNFTLKIRSTKLEDSAMYFCASTHQQGTGELFFGEGSRLTVL.

This clonotype showed up just a few times. The CDR3 coding sequence is TGTGCCAGCAGCCAAATCGACACCGGGGAGCTGTTTTTT. Translated, it gives CASSQIDTGELFF. The chain carries TRBV3-1 and TRBJ2-2; D is undetermined. The germline V gene has CDR1 LGHDT and CDR2 YNNKEL (reference sequence). This CDR3 region has 13 residues. Trimming removed 2 bases at V and 3 bases at J, with 4 bases between.

This clonotype has a handful of counts. The chain couples TRBV19 to TRBJ2-1; the match to TRBD2 covers 11 bases. After removal of 8 bases from V and 4 bases from J, the junction contained 7 bases not matched to a gene. The germline V gene has CDR1 LNHDA and CDR2 SQIVND (reference sequence). The CDR3 is made up of 15 amino acids. CDR3 region: CASRLAGGQYNEQFF. CDR3 in DNA: TGTGCCAGTCGTCTAGCGGGAGGCCAGTACAATGAGCAGTTCTTC. Based on the CDR3 plus reference TRBV19 and TRBJ2-1, the full variable domain is DGGITQSPKYLFRKEGQNVTLSCEQNLNHDAMYWYRQDPGQGLRLIYYSQIVNDFQKGDIAEGYSVSREKKESFPLTVTSAQKNPTAFYLCASRLAGGQYNEQFFGPGTRLTVL.

This clonotype occurred many times. The chain joins TRBV3-1 to TRBJ2-3, with 11 nucleotides matching TRBD2. Trimming at V came to 1 base and at J to 4 bases, leaving 7 bases not matched to a gene. This CDR3 region has 17 residues. The germline V gene has CDR1 LGHDT and CDR2 YNNKEL (reference sequence). Here the CDR3 reads CASSQGVAGGPSDTQYF. For the CDR3, the DNA is TGTGCCAGCAGCCAAGGTGTAGCGGGAGGGCCCTCAGATACGCAGTATTTT.

At least ten counts were recorded for this clonotype. V usage is TRBV20-1 and J usage is TRBJ2-7, with D perhaps matching TRBD1 or TRBD2 (5 bases each). There are 12 residues in the CDR3. Germline CDR1 reads DFQATT; CDR2 reads SNEGSKA (reference sequence). Trimming cost V 3 bases and J 9 bases, with 15 bases left between them. The CDR3 DNA is TGCAGTGCTAGGGGAGACAGCGTTTGGCAGTACTTC. Encoded protein: CSARGDSVWQYF.

The chain recombines TRBV2 with TRBJ2-7; maybe TRBD1 (7 bases). V gave up 5 bases and J gave up 3 bases, with 17 bases separating them. The CDR3 has 15 amino acids. Germline lookup yields CDR1 SNHLY and CDR2 FYNNEI. As DNA, the CDR3 is TGTGCCAGCAGTAGCCCCCCGCAGGGGGGCTACGAGCAGTACTTC. Its translation is CASSSPPQGGYEQYF.

At least ten counts were recorded for this clonotype. The chain couples TRBV5-1 to TRBJ1-5; 9 bases match TRBD1. V dropped 4 bases and J dropped 4; count of bases not matched to a gene: 6. Germline V gives CDR1 SGHRS, CDR2 YFSETQ. This CDR3 region has 15 residues. The CDR3 loop reads CASSPDGTGNQPQHF. CDR3 DNA: TGCGCCAGCAGCCCGGATGGGACAGGGAATCAGCCCCAGCATTTT.

The table lists this clonotype with many counts. The chain combines TRBV5-1 with TRBJ2-1; D gene ambiguous. With 3 bases removed from V and 5 bases from J, the gap between germline ends came to 6 bases. Germline loops: CDR1 SGHRS, CDR2 YFSETQ. The CDR3 sequence is 12 residues long. Here the CDR3 DNA reads TGCGCCAGCAGCTATATGCACAATGAGCAGTTCTTC. This codes for CASSYMHNEQFF.

This clonotype was observed at least ten times. This chain joins TRBV28 and TRBJ2-5; the match to TRBD1 covers 7 bases. The V gene end was trimmed by 5 bases and the J gene end by 5 bases; junction bases not matched to a gene: 14. The CDR3 runs 16 residues. Germline assignment: CDR1 MDHEN and CDR2 SYDVKM. The CDR3 loop is CASSPNRQGGLETQYF. The CDR3 DNA sequence: TGTGCCAGCAGTCCTAATAGACAGGGCGGGTTGGAGACCCAGTACTTC.